This entry lists 23 T cell receptor beta chains sequenced from one sample in a study of T cell responses to AZD1222 COVID-19 vaccine. Data came from immunoSEQ multiplex PCR; TCRdb stores just in-frame clones and leaves some out. The table has roughly 120,000 clones, around 83% seen once. Specimen: peripheral blood, collected 28 days after the second AZD1222 dose. These receptor sequences come from an adult who received the AZD1222 COVID-19 vaccine.

The chain links TRBV12-3 or TRBV12-4 to TRBJ2-1; no definite D call. The CDR3 covers 11 residues. The V and J ends lost 5 bases and 10 bases respectively, with 9 bases between them. The CDR3 DNA is TGTGCCAGCAGTGTACAAGTAGAGCAGTTCTTC. Residues: CASSVQVEQFF.

This clone was counted between two and nine times. CDR3 residues: CAISASRAPYEQYF. The CDR3 DNA reads as TGTGCCATCAGTGCGAGCAGGGCCCCCTACGAGCAGTACTTC. The chain combines TRBV10-3 with TRBJ2-7; tentatively, D is TRBD1 (5 bases). The CDR3 is made up of 14 amino acids. Germline V gene data show CDR1 as ENHRY and CDR2 as SYGVKD. V was cut by 4 bases and J by 2 bases, with 12 bases left in between.

This chain connects TRBV19 to TRBJ1-2; D gene unclear. The V and J ends lost 7 bases and 4 bases respectively, with 22 bases between them. The CDR3 covers 16 residues. Germline assignment: CDR1 LNHDA and CDR2 SQIVND (reference sequence). As DNA, the CDR3 is TGTGCCAGTAACCCAGGCGGGGATCCGGTTTTCTATGGCTACACCTTC. It codes for CASNPGGDPVFYGYTF.

This clone occurred many times. The rearrangement uses TRBV5-6 and TRBJ1-2; no firm D call. Trimming left V 1 base short and J 6 bases short, with 10 bases between. Germline V gene data show CDR1 as SGHDT and CDR2 as YYEEEE. The CDR3 is 13 amino acids. The CDR3 loop reads CASSLNQRDGYTF. The CDR3 DNA reads as TGTGCCAGCAGCTTGAACCAGAGGGATGGCTACACCTTC.

The V and J genes are TRBV5-5 and TRBJ1-3; 12 nucleotides match TRBD1. The V segment lost 0 bases and the J segment 2 bases; nucleotides outside the gene matches: 9. CDR3 size: 19 residues. CDR1 and CDR2 (germline): SGHKS, YYEKEE (reference sequence). In DNA form, the CDR3 reads TGTGCCAGCAGCTTGGAGGGACAGGGGGCCCTTTCTGCTGGAAACACCATATATTTT. It encodes CASSLEGQGALSAGNTIYF.

In this sample, this clone turned up once. The V gene is TRBV11-2, the J gene TRBJ2-7; no clear D. This CDR3 is 12 amino acids long. The V gene's germline CDR1 is SGHAT and CDR2 FQNNGV. V was pared by 7 bases and J by 3 bases, with 10 bases between. The CDR3 region has the DNA TGTGCCAGCACCCAACGTTTCTACGAGCAGTACTTC. The encoded protein is CASTQRFYEQYF.

The chain uses TRBV5-1 and TRBJ1-2; possibly TRBD1 for D (6 bases). The V end lost 2 bases, the J end lost 8 bases, and 13 bases lay between the germline ends. The germline CDR1 and CDR2 sequences are SGHRS and YFSETQ. The CDR3 is 13 residues long. DNA of the CDR3: TGCGCCAGCAGCTTTGGACAGACGGAGGGCTACACCTTC. Amino acids: CASSFGQTEGYTF. Variable domain in full (rest from reference TRBV5-1 and TRBJ1-2): KAGVTQTPRYLIKTRGQQVTLSCSPISGHRSVSWYQQTPGQGLQFLFEYFSETQRNKGNFPGRFSGRQFSNSRSEMNVSTLELGDSALYLCASSFGQTEGYTFGSGTRLTVV.

This clone was counted between two and nine times. The chain couples TRBV7-9 to TRBJ2-5; D ambiguous. The CDR3 spans 14 residues. In germline, CDR1 is SEHNR, CDR2 FQNEAQ (reference sequence). V lost 5 bases to trimming and J lost 1 base, with 11 bases between them. The CDR3 spells CASSPPPGQETQYF. The CDR3 bases are TGTGCCAGCAGCCCACCACCAGGCCAAGAGACCCAGTACTTC.

The chain is built from TRBV4-1 and TRBJ2-2, with 9 bases lining up with TRBD1. CDR1 and CDR2 from the germline V gene are MGHRA and YSYEKL. The CDR3 is made up of 16 amino acids. Germline trimming cut 4 bases from V and 6 bases from J; bases unmatched to any gene: 9. CDR3 region: CASSRGQGIDAGELFF. The DNA of the CDR3 is TGCGCCAGCAGCCGCGGACAGGGGATCGACGCCGGGGAGCTGTTTTTT.

The chain has TRBV5-1 and TRBJ2-4, with 15 bases that match TRBD2. Germline V gene sequence: CDR1 SGHRS, CDR2 YFSETQ. The CDR3 is made up of 18 amino acids. V gave up 2 bases and J gave up 0 bases; unmatched junction bases: 3. The CDR3 DNA follows: TGCGCCAGCAGCTTCGGACTAGCGGGGGGGCTAGCCAAAAACATTCAGTACTTC. Its protein product is CASSFGLAGGLAKNIQYF.

The chain uses TRBV5-1 and TRBJ2-6; tentative D call: TRBD1 (6 bases). With 4 bases removed from V and 0 bases from J, the gap between germline ends came to 17 bases. The CDR3 loop spans 18 amino acids. Germline-derived CDR1 and CDR2 are SGHRS and YFSETQ. In nucleotides, the CDR3 is TGCGCCAGCAGCAGCTGGACAGTGAGCGTCTCTGGGGCCAACGTCCTGACTTTC. Amino acids: CASSSWTVSVSGANVLTF.

The chain uses TRBV7-2 and TRBJ2-5; perhaps TRBD1 as D (5 bases). Germline V CDR1 and CDR2: SGHTA, FQGNSA. Trimming left V 4 bases short and J 2 bases short, with 11 bases between. The CDR3 covers 14 residues. CDR3 amino acids: CASSSRQNQETQYF. DNA for the CDR3: TGTGCCAGCAGCTCAAGACAGAATCAAGAGACCCAGTACTTC.

This chain uses TRBV7-6 with TRBJ2-3; D is perhaps TRBD2 (5 bases). With 1 base removed from V and 2 bases from J, the gap between germline ends came to 10 bases. The CDR3 extends over 15 amino acids. The germline V gene encodes CDR1 SGHVS and CDR2 FNYEAQ. The CDR3, as DNA: TGTGCCAGCAGCTTAGGGGAGAGGAACACAGATACGCAGTATTTT. This gives the protein CASSLGERNTDTQYF.

CDR3 bases: TGTGCCTCCGAGGGAGCGGGGGCTCTCAATGAGCAGTTCTTC. Its translation: CASEGAGALNEQFF. The chain has TRBV10-3 and TRBJ2-1, with TRBD2 matching 8 bases. Germline loops: CDR1 ENHRY, CDR2 SYGVKD. V lost 11 bases and J lost 6; bases outside the gene matches: 12. This CDR3 contains 14 residues.

This rearrangement joins TRBV9 to TRBJ1-1; D remains unclear. The CDR3 extends over 15 amino acids. With 1 base removed from V and 2 bases from J, the gap between germline ends came to 12 bases. Germline assignment: CDR1 SGDLS and CDR2 YYNGEE. This CDR3 is CASSVSVSRNTEAFF. The CDR3, as DNA: TGTGCCAGCAGCGTATCGGTGAGCAGAAACACTGAAGCTTTCTTT.

J is TRBJ1-1 and V is TRBV12-3 or TRBV12-4; D call uncertain. The CDR3 has 13 amino acids. V lost 3 bases and J lost 3, with 8 bases in between. Here the CDR3 reads CASSFDRYTEAFF. The CDR3, as DNA: TGTGCCAGCAGTTTTGATCGGTACACTGAAGCTTTCTTT.

The rearrangement links TRBV7-3 to TRBJ2-2, with 7 bases identical to TRBD1. Per germline, CDR1 SGHTA and CDR2 FQGTGA. There are 16 residues in the CDR3. Trimming at V came to 5 bases and at J to 3 bases, leaving 9 bases not matched to a gene. CDR3 sequence reads: CASSREGATDTGELFF. For the CDR3, the DNA is TGTGCCAGCAGCCGAGAGGGGGCGACGGACACCGGGGAGCTGTTTTTT.

The chain has TRBV14 and TRBJ2-1; no firm D call. V was trimmed by 4 bases and J by 0 bases, leaving 16 bases between them. There are 17 residues in the CDR3. Germline values: CDR1 SGHDN, CDR2 FVKESK. The CDR3 DNA is TGTGCCAGCAGCCCCCTGGATGGGTTCCGCTCCTACAATGAGCAGTTCTTC. Translated: CASSPLDGFRSYNEQFF.

J is TRBJ1-5 and V is TRBV6-5, with 7 bases matching TRBD1. Germline lookup yields CDR1 MNHEY and CDR2 SVGAGI. V shed 10 bases, J shed 4 bases, and the junction held 13 bases outside the gene matches. This CDR3 has 15 residues. The CDR3 here is CATRGTGQINQPQHF. The CDR3 nucleotides read TGTGCCACCCGCGGGACGGGACAGATTAATCAGCCCCAGCATTTT.

The chain combines TRBV30 with TRBJ1-1, with TRBD1 as a possible D gene (5 bases). Germline loops: CDR1 GTSNPN, CDR2 SVGIG (reference sequence). Trimming removed 3 bases at V and 1 base at J, with 18 bases between. The CDR3 runs 16 residues. In nucleotides, the CDR3 is TGTGCCTGGAGCGCGGGGGTAGGTCAGAAGAACACTGAAGCTTTCTTT. Translation: CAWSAGVGQKNTEAFF.

V and J are TRBV4-1 and TRBJ2-3, with no clear D. This CDR3 spans 12 amino acids. Germline CDR1 is MGHRA and CDR2 is YSYEKL. Trimming left V 1 base short and J 6 bases short, with 5 bases between. CDR3 region: CASSQVVDTQYF. The CDR3 DNA is TGCGCCAGCAGCCAAGTGGTGGATACGCAGTATTTT.

This clone came up once. J is TRBJ2-1 and V is TRBV19; 8 bases match TRBD1. The CDR3 runs to 14 residues. Germline loops: CDR1 LNHDA, CDR2 SQIVND (reference sequence). V gave up 7 bases and J gave up 0 bases; unmatched junction bases: 2. Here the CDR3 reads CASTGQASYNEQFF. As DNA, the CDR3 is TGTGCCAGTACGGGACAGGCCTCCTACAATGAGCAGTTCTTC. Full variable domain (missing parts from reference TRBV19 and TRBJ2-1): DGGITQSPKYLFRKEGQNVTLSCEQNLNHDAMYWYRQDPGQGLRLIYYSQIVNDFQKGDIAEGYSVSREKKESFPLTVTSAQKNPTAFYLCASTGQASYNEQFFGPGTRLTVL.

V and J are TRBV5-8 and TRBJ2-2; D gene unclear. The CDR3 contains 14 residues. Germline V lookup: CDR1 SGHTS, CDR2 YDEGEE. V lost 0 bases and J lost 1, with 4 bases in between. For the CDR3, the DNA is TGTGCCAGCAGCTTGGTTCAGAACACCGGGGAGCTGTTTTTT. Translation: CASSLVQNTGELFF.